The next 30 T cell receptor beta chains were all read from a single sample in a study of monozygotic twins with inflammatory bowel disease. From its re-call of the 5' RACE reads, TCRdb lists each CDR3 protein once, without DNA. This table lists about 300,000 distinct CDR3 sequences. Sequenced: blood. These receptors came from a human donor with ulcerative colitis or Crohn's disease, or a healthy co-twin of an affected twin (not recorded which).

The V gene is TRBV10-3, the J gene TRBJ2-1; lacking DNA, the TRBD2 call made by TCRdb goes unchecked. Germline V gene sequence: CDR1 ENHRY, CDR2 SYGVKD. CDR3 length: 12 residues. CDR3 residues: CAIGGGPAEQFF.

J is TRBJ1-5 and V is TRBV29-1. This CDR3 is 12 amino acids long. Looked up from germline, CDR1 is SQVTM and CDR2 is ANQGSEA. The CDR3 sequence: CSVGHSNQPQHF.

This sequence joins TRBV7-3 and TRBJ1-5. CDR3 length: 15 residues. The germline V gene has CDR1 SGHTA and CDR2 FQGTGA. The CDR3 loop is CASSLTGISNQPQHF.

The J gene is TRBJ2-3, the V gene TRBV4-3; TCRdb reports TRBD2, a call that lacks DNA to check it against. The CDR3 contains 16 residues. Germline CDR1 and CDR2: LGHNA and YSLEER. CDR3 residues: CASSQGIAGGPGTQYF.

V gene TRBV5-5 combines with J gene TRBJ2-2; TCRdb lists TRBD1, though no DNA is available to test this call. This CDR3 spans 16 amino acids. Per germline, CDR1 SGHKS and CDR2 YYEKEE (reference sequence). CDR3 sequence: CASSLRTGGNTGELFF.

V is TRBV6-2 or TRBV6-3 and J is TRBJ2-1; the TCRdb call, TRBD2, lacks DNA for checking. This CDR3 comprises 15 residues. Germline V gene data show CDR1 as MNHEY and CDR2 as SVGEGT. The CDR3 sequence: CASSGLAGGLNEQFF.

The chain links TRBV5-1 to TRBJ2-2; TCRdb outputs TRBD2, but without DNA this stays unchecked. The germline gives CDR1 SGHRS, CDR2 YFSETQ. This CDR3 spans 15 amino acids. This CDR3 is CASSLQRSNTGELFF.

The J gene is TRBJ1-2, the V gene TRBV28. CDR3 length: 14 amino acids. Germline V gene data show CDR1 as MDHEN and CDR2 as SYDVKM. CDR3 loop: CASSLTGGLYGYTF.

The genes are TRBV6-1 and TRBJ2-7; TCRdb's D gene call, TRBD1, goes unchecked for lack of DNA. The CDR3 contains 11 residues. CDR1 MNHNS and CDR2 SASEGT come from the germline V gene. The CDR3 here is CASGPHYEQYF.

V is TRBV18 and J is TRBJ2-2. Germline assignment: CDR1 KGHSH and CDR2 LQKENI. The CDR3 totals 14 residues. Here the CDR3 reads CASSQNSNTGELFF.

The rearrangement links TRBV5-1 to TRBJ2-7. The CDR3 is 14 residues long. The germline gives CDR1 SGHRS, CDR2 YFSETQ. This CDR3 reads CASSSAGASYEQYF.

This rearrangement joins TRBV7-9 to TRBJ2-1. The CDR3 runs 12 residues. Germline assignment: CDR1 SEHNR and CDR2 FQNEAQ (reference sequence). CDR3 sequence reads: CASSPDVNEQFF. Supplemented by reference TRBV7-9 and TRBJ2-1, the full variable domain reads DTGVSQNPRHKITKRGQNVTFRCDPISEHNRLYWYRQTLGQGPEFLTYFQNEAQLEKSRLLSDRFSAERPKGSFSTLEIQRTEQGDSAMYLCASSPDVNEQFFGPGTRLTVL.

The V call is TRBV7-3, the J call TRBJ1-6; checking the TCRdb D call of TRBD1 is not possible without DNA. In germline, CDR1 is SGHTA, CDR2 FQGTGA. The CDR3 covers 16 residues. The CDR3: CASSLRAGGTNSPLHF.

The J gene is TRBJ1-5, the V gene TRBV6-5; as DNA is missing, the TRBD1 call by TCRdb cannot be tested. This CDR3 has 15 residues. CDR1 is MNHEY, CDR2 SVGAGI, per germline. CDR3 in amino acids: CASSYSGGLSQPQHF.

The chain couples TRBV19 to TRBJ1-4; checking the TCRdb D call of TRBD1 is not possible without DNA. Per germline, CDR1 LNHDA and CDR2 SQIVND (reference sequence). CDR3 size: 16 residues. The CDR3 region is CASCILFERGIGKLFF.

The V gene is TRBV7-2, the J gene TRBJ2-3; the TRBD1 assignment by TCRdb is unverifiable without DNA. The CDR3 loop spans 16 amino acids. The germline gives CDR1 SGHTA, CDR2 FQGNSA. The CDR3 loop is CASSLAVGGGPDTQYF. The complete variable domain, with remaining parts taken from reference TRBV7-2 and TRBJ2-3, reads GAGVSQSPSNKVTEKGKDVELRCDPISGHTALYWYRQSLGQGLEFLIYFQGNSAPDKSGLPSDRFSAERTGGSVSTLTIQRTQQEDSAVYLCASSLAVGGGPDTQYFGPGTRLTVL.

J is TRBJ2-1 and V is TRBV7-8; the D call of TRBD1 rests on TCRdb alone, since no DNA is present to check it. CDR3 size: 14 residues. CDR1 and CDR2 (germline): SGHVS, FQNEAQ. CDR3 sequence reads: CASSSTGTSLEQFF. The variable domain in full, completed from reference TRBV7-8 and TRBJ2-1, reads GAGVSQSPRYKVAKRGQDVALRCDPISGHVSLFWYQQALGQGPEFLTYFQNEAQLDKSGLPSDRFFAERPEGSVSTLKIQRTQQEDSAVYLCASSSTGTSLEQFFGPGTRLTVL.

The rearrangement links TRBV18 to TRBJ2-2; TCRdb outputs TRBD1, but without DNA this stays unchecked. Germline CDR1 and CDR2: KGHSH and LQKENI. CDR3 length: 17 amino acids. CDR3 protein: CASSPNLQGANTGELFF.

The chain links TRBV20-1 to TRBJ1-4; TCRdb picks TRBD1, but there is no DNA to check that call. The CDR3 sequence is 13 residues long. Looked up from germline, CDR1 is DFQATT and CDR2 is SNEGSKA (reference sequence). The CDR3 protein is CSARGQGEEKLFF.

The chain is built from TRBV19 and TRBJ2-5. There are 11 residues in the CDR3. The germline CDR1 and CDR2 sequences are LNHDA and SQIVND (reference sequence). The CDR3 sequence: CASSIMETQYF.

The CDR3 sequence is CASTRLAGVWNEQFF. This chain links TRBV6-1 with TRBJ2-1; checking the TCRdb D call of TRBD2 is not possible without DNA. CDR1 and CDR2 from the germline V gene are MNHNS and SASEGT. This CDR3 spans 15 amino acids.

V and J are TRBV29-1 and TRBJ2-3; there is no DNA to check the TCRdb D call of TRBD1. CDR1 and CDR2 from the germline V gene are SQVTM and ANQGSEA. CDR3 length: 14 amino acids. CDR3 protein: CSVLGGDGGDTQYF.

CDR3 region: CASSLEGTGPNEQFF. The chain employs TRBV7-2 and TRBJ2-1; the TCRdb D gene call, TRBD1, has no DNA to confirm it. Germline V gene sequence: CDR1 SGHTA, CDR2 FQGNSA. The CDR3 runs to 15 residues. The full variable domain, completed using reference TRBV7-2 and TRBJ2-1, is GAGVSQSPSNKVTEKGKDVELRCDPISGHTALYWYRQSLGQGLEFLIYFQGNSAPDKSGLPSDRFSAERTGGSVSTLTIQRTQQEDSAVYLCASSLEGTGPNEQFFGPGTRLTVL.

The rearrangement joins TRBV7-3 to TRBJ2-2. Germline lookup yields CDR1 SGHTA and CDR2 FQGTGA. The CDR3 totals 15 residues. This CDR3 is CASSYARANTGELFF. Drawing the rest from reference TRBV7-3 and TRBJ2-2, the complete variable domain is GAGVSQTPSNKVTEKGKYVELRCDPISGHTALYWYRQSLGQGPEFLIYFQGTGAADDSGLPNDRFFAVRPEGSVSTLKIQRTERGDSAVYLCASSYARANTGELFFGEGSRLTVL.

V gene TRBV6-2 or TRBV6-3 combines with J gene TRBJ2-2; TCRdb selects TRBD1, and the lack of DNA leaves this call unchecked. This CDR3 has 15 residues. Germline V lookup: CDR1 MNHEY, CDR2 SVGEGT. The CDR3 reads CASRTTGTGAGELFF.

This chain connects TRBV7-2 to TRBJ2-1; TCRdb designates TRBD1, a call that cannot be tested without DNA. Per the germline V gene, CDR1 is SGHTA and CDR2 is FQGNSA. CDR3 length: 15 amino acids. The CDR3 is CASKQDRGSYNEQFF.

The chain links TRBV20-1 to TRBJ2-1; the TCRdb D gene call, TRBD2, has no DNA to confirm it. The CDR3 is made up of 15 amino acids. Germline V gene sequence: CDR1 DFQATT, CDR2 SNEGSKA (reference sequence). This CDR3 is CSAGGGREFYNEQFF.

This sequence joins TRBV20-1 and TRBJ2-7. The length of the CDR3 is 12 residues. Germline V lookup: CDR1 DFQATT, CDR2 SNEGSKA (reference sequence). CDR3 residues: CSARGSSYEQYF.

The CDR3 is CASSYTRGRPGELFF. The V call is TRBV6-5, the J call TRBJ2-2; the TRBD1 assignment by TCRdb is unverifiable without DNA. This CDR3 region has 15 residues. Looked up from germline, CDR1 is MNHEY and CDR2 is SVGAGI.

This CDR3 is CASSFGQFLYNEQFF. This chain uses TRBV5-1 with TRBJ2-1; TCRdb designates TRBD1, a call that cannot be tested without DNA. This CDR3 region has 15 residues. CDR1 SGHRS and CDR2 YFSETQ come from the germline V gene.